These 19 T cell receptor beta chains came from one sample sequenced in a study of cytomegalovirus exposure and HLA in healthy donors. The data were produced by immunoSEQ multiplex PCR, yet TCRdb's version contains in-frame clones alone and is incomplete. The table lists over 110,000 clones, 70% to 90% of them singletons. The sequencing input was PBMCs. These receptors all come from a young woman in good health and CMV-seronegative.

The chain uses TRBV10-3 and TRBJ1-1; 12 nucleotides agree with TRBD1. J gave up 6 bases and V 4 bases, and 3 bases lay outside the gene matches. Germline V gene sequence: CDR1 ENHRY, CDR2 SYGVKD. The CDR3 contains 14 residues. This chain's CDR3 is CAISVGTGGSEAFF. CDR3 sequence (DNA): TGTGCCATCAGTGTTGGGACAGGGGGCTCTGAAGCTTTCTTT.

V usage is TRBV7-3 and J usage is TRBJ2-3, with 10 nucleotides matching TRBD2. The CDR3 is made up of 15 amino acids. J lost 8 bases, V lost 2 bases, and 7 bases had no gene match. Germline lookup yields CDR1 SGHTA and CDR2 FQGTGA. The CDR3 DNA reads TGTGCCAGCAGCTTAGCGAGCGGGGGGGCCTCTACGCAGTATTTT. This codes for CASSLASGGASTQYF.

The chain combines TRBV27 with TRBJ1-5; unclear D gene. The CDR3 runs to 14 residues. The germline V gene encodes CDR1 MNHEY and CDR2 SMNVEV (reference sequence). V gave up 10 bases and J gave up 6 bases, with 19 bases separating them. CDR3 DNA: TGTGCCACCCTTTGCCCCGGGATTTTTCAGCCCCAGCATTTT. The encoded protein is CATLCPGIFQPQHF.

This chain connects TRBV30 to TRBJ2-5; D possibly corresponds to TRBD2 (5 bases). This CDR3 is built from 11 residues. V was pared by 5 bases and J by 5 bases, with 9 bases between. The V gene's germline CDR1 is GTSNPN and CDR2 SVGIG (reference sequence). The chain's CDR3 is CAWGSGETQYF. Here the CDR3 DNA reads TGTGCCTGGGGGAGTGGGGAGACCCAGTACTTC. Complete variable domain (other parts from reference TRBV30 and TRBJ2-5): SQTIHQWPATLVQPVGSPLSLECTVEGTSNPNLYWYRQAAGRGLQLLFYSVGIGQISSEVPQNLSASRPQDRQFILSSKKLLLSDSGFYLCAWGSGETQYFGPGTRLLVL.

This clone was counted only a few times. The chain links TRBV10-3 to TRBJ1-2, with TRBD1 as a possible D gene (6 bases). The germline V gene has CDR1 ENHRY and CDR2 SYGVKD. Trimming took off 4 bases at V and 5 bases at J, with 17 bases between the two ends. The CDR3 extends over 15 amino acids. In DNA form, the CDR3 reads TGTGCCATCAGTGGTCGGTGGAGGACAGAGTATGGCTACACCTTC. Its protein product is CAISGRWRTEYGYTF.

The CDR3 sequence: CASSQMLSGQPQHF. The CDR3 nucleotides read TGTGCCAGCAGCCAAATGCTATCCGGGCAGCCCCAGCATTTT. The chain recombines TRBV4-2 with TRBJ1-5, with no clear D. The germline gives CDR1 LGHNA, CDR2 YNFKEQ. The CDR3 extends over 14 amino acids. Trimming took off 2 bases at V and 7 bases at J, with 12 bases between the two ends.

The V call is TRBV29-1, the J call TRBJ1-2; 10 bases align to TRBD1. CDR1 SQVTM and CDR2 ANQGSEA come from the germline V gene. With 7 bases clipped from V and 7 bases from J, the junction kept 9 bases outside the gene matches. CDR3 length equals 13 residues. Written as DNA, the CDR3 is TGCAGCGCCGAAGGGACAGGGGAAAGTGGCTACACCTTC. Amino acid sequence: CSAEGTGESGYTF. Drawing the rest from reference TRBV29-1 and TRBJ1-2, the complete variable domain is SAVISQKPSRDICQRGTSLTIQCQVDSQVTMMFWYRQQPGQSLTLIATANQGSEATYESGFVIDKFPISRPNLTFSTLTVSNMSPEDSSIYLCSAEGTGESGYTFGSGTRLTVV.

The chain is built from TRBV7-9 and TRBJ2-7; a weak D match, TRBD1 (7 bases). The CDR3 runs to 16 residues. V lost 1 base to trimming and J lost 3 bases, with 16 bases between them. Germline CDR1 is SEHNR and CDR2 is FQNEAQ (reference sequence). The CDR3 coding sequence is TGTGCCAGCAGCTTAGGGTCAGGGGGGTTAAACTACGAGCAGTACTTC. Its translation is CASSLGSGGLNYEQYF.

The chain combines TRBV6-5 with TRBJ1-5; a weak D match, TRBD1 (5 bases). V lost 5 bases, J lost 3 bases, and 11 bases lay in between. Germline V lookup: CDR1 MNHEY, CDR2 SVGAGI. The CDR3 has 14 residues. In nucleotides, the CDR3 is TGTGCCAGCAGTACCGGGGGGTTCAATCAGCCCCAGCATTTT. Amino acid sequence: CASSTGGFNQPQHF.

The V and J genes are TRBV9 and TRBJ2-4; TRBD1 matches at 10 bases. V shed 0 bases, J shed 5 bases, and the junction held 2 bases outside the gene matches. The CDR3 runs to 15 residues. The germline gives CDR1 SGDLS, CDR2 YYNGEE. In DNA form, the CDR3 reads TGTGCCAGCAGCGTAGAGGGGACAGGGGAAAACATTCAGTACTTC. It is translated as CASSVEGTGENIQYF.

The chain combines TRBV2 with TRBJ2-2; 7 nucleotides line up with TRBD1. The J segment lost 0 bases and the V segment lost 7 bases, leaving 5 bases of the junction unmatched. CDR1 and CDR2 (germline): SNHLY, FYNNEI. The CDR3 runs 15 residues. The CDR3 coding sequence is TGTGCCAGCAACCGACAGGGCCCGAACACCGGGGAGCTGTTTTTT. Translated, it gives CASNRQGPNTGELFF.

The genes are TRBV6-1 and TRBJ2-3, with D possibly TRBD2 on 5 matching bases. CDR1 and CDR2 (germline): MNHNS, SASEGT. This CDR3 has 14 amino acids. Trimming took 6 bases from V and 1 from J, leaving 11 bases between them. The CDR3 region has the DNA TGTGCCAGCAGGGCGGGTGGTGGCACAGATACGCAGTATTTT. This codes for CASRAGGGTDTQYF.

The V and J genes are TRBV5-1 and TRBJ2-7, with D perhaps matching TRBD1 (6 bases). Per the germline V gene, CDR1 is SGHRS and CDR2 is YFSETQ. V lost 5 bases, J lost 5 bases, and 17 bases lay in between. The CDR3 runs to 14 residues. CDR3 sequence reads: CASRTNTGSHEQYF. The CDR3 nucleotides are TGCGCCAGCAGGACAAATACAGGGTCCCACGAGCAGTACTTC.

The chain joins TRBV5-1 to TRBJ1-1; 8 nucleotides match TRBD1. V trimming: 4 bases; J trimming: 4 bases; junction bases outside the gene matches: 3. The CDR3 sequence is 13 residues long. In germline, CDR1 is SGHRS, CDR2 YFSETQ. The CDR3 protein is CASSPGQGTEAFF. CDR3 DNA sequence: TGCGCCAGCAGCCCAGGACAGGGCACTGAAGCTTTCTTT.

The rearrangement joins TRBV6-1 to TRBJ1-2, with TRBD1 identical over 7 bases. The J segment lost 8 bases and the V segment lost 1 base, leaving 10 bases of the junction unmatched. Germline-derived CDR1 and CDR2 are MNHNS and SASEGT. The CDR3 is 15 amino acids. The CDR3 bases are TGTGCCAGCAGTGAAGGCCTAAGGGGGCGCGAGGGCTACACCTTC. Protein: CASSEGLRGREGYTF.

The chain links TRBV9 to TRBJ1-3; D is undetermined. Trimming stripped 1 base from V and 3 bases from J, with 5 bases between. CDR1 is SGDLS and CDR2 is YYNGEE in the germline V gene. The CDR3 loop spans 13 amino acids. Here the CDR3 reads CASSVNNGNTIYF. The DNA for the CDR3 is TGTGCCAGCAGCGTAAACAATGGAAACACCATATATTTT.

Only one count was recorded for this clone. CDR3 sequence reads: CASSQDGGAHQPQHF. CDR3 bases: TGCGCCAGCAGCCAAGACGGGGGGGCTCATCAGCCCCAGCATTTT. This rearrangement joins TRBV4-1 to TRBJ1-5, with D perhaps TRBD1 (6 bases). This CDR3 is built from 15 residues. Trimming shortened V by 0 bases and J by 5 bases, and 11 bases separated the two germline ends. The germline V gene has CDR1 MGHRA and CDR2 YSYEKL.

V usage is TRBV30 and J usage is TRBJ1-5; D is unresolved. The CDR3 is 17 residues long. CDR1 is GTSNPN and CDR2 is SVGIG in the germline V gene (reference sequence). The V end lost 2 bases, the J end lost 5 bases, and 22 bases lay between the germline ends. CDR3 in amino acids: CAWSSSESPNYHQPQHF. The CDR3 DNA follows: TGTGCCTGGAGTTCCTCCGAGTCTCCAAACTACCATCAGCCCCAGCATTTT.

J is TRBJ2-5 and V is TRBV19; tentatively, D is TRBD2 (7 bases). V lost 5 bases, J lost 5 bases, and 12 bases lay in between. The germline V gene has CDR1 LNHDA and CDR2 SQIVND (reference sequence). CDR3 length: 13 residues. CDR3 coding DNA: TGTGCCAGTAGTGTCGGGGGGCGGGAGACCCAGTACTTC. It yields the protein CASSVGGRETQYF.